This TCR beta chain was documented in a study of response to subunit inactivated influenza vaccine. MiXCR, applied by TCRdb to the RT-PCR reads, yields one record per CDR3 protein. The sample carries around 190,000 distinct CDR3 sequences, approximately 15% recorded once. As for this clonotype: What it recognizes is unknown.

V was pared by 6 bases and J by 3 bases, with 8 bases of the junction left unmatched. Germline V CDR1 and CDR2: MNHEY, SMNVEV (reference sequence). This CDR3 region has 15 residues. General study points: The study's authors posited that every seasonal influenza vaccination enlists few new T cells.

V usage is TRBV27 and J usage is TRBJ2-7, with TRBD2 matching over 10 bases. This sample comprised CD8+ T cells sorted from PBMCs, obtained 5 to 6 days after vaccination. The clonotype was recovered from a man aged 45-65 years who received an inactivated influenza vaccine. In DNA form, the CDR3 reads TGTGCCAGCAGGACCCTGACTAGCGGGTTCTACGAGCAGTACTTC. It translates to CASRTLTSGFYEQYF.